The present T cell receptor (beta chain) was sequenced within a study of CD8 T cells in Susac syndrome. Blood CD8+ and CD4+ T cells underwent high-throughput TCR beta sequencing. The CDR3 loop spans 15 amino acids. The V gene's germline CDR1 is LGHNA and CDR2 YSLEER. Deletions cut 0 bases from V and 7 bases from J, with 13 bases between. Reverse transcription used about 0.45 to 1 ug RNA and random hexamers. TCRdb analysed the immunoSEQ multiplex PCR reads with MiXCR anew, one entry per CDR3 protein. The table has fewer than 250,000 distinct CDR3 sequences, 90% to 95% seen once. Input material: CD4+ T cells from PBMCs. This receptor was identified in a human donor in good health. The rearrangement uses TRBV4-3 and TRBJ2-4; D call uncertain. The CDR3 reads CASSQDFSLGNIQYF. The CDR3 DNA sequence: TGCGCCAGCAGCCAAGACTTCAGCTTGGGGAACATTCAGTACTTC.